The present entry profiles one TCR beta chain with its context. The data stem from a study of PD-1 blockade in mismatch repair-deficient tumors. The assay was immunoSEQ multiplex PCR, and TCRdb's table has in-frame clones only and misses some. The sample carries 15,000 to 20,000 clones, roughly 80% recorded once. The receptor's source is an adult with mismatch repair-deficient cancer. The sample was PBMCs, taken 4 weeks after starting pembrolizumab.

CDR3 sequence: CASSHGLAYEQFF. In DNA form, the CDR3 reads TGTGCCAGCAGCCATGGACTAGCATATGAGCAGTTCTTC. V usage is TRBV7-6 and J usage is TRBJ2-1; 8 bases match TRBD2. Trimming took 5 bases from V and 8 from J; bases not matched to a gene: 5. CDR1 SGHVS and CDR2 FNYEAQ come from the germline V gene. This CDR3 has 13 amino acids.